The 27 T cell receptor beta chains listed next were all sequenced from one sample in a study of blood T cell repertoires in COVID-19. Method: immunoSEQ multiplex PCR; TCRdb's copy keeps in-frame clones and lacks some. The data show 140,000 to 150,000 clones, with roughly 76% seen just once and 7% to 10% held by the top ten. The sequenced sample consisted of peripheral blood. The source is a human donor with acute or convalescent COVID-19. The donor label of this sample is uncertain.

The chain uses TRBV19 and TRBJ1-5; D possibly corresponds to TRBD1 (5 bases). V lost 5 bases, J lost 7 bases, and 15 bases lay in between. Germline CDR1 LNHDA, CDR2 SQIVND (reference sequence). There are 14 residues in the CDR3. This CDR3 reads CASSPRVLNQPQHF. The CDR3 DNA is TGTGCCAGTAGTCCCAGGGTATTGAACCAGCCCCAGCATTTT.

This rearrangement joins TRBV10-2 to TRBJ2-7; tentative D call: TRBD1 (5 bases). Germline V lookup: CDR1 WSHSY, CDR2 SAAADI. V was shortened by 4 bases and J by 7 bases, with 14 bases between the two germline ends. This CDR3 spans 13 amino acids. The CDR3 sequence: CASSGARDGEQYV. The CDR3 DNA follows: TGCGCCAGCAGTGGGGCCAGGGATGGAGAGCAGTACGTC.

This rearrangement joins TRBV14 to TRBJ1-2; 7 nucleotides match TRBD1. Germline loops: CDR1 SGHDN, CDR2 FVKESK. Trimming cost V 4 bases and J 8 bases; bases outside gene matches: 13. The CDR3 extends over 15 amino acids. CDR3 DNA sequence: TGTGCCAGCAGCCCCTACTTAAGACAGGGAGGAGGCTACACCTTC. Residues: CASSPYLRQGGGYTF.

This clone occurred once. This rearrangement joins TRBV4-1 to TRBJ2-3; D remains unclear. The CDR3 consists of 16 residues. Germline assignment: CDR1 MGHRA and CDR2 YSYEKL. The V and J ends lost 0 bases and 0 bases respectively, with 10 bases between them. The CDR3 sequence is CASSQDPTPSTDTQYF. The CDR3 bases are TGCGCCAGCAGCCAAGATCCGACACCGAGCACAGATACGCAGTATTTT.

V usage is TRBV12-3 or TRBV12-4 and J usage is TRBJ2-4, with D perhaps TRBD2 (7 bases). Trimming removed 7 bases from V and 6 bases from J, with 13 bases in between. This CDR3 has 13 amino acids. The CDR3 DNA reads TGTGCCAGCACCCTAGGGGGGGGAAACATTCAGTACTTC. As protein: CASTLGGGNIQYF.

The chain employs TRBV7-2 and TRBJ1-6; D gene ambiguous. Germline-derived CDR1 and CDR2 are SGHTA and FQGNSA. CDR3 size: 17 residues. Trimming removed 4 bases at V and 10 bases at J, with 23 bases between. CDR3 bases: TGTGCCAGCAGCTCCCGACAACTTTCTACTTTAGTCTCACCCCTCCACTTT. Its protein is CASSSRQLSTLVSPLHF.

This chain links TRBV11-3 with TRBJ2-1; TRBD2 aligns across 10 bases. CDR1 and CDR2 from the germline V gene are SGHNT and YENEEA. V dropped 5 bases and J dropped 5; count of bases not matched to a gene: 6. This CDR3 is 15 amino acids long. CDR3 residues: CASSPNGLADNEQFF. In DNA, the CDR3 is TGTGCCAGCAGCCCCAACGGACTAGCGGACAATGAGCAGTTCTTC.

This chain joins TRBV6-5 and TRBJ1-1; D call uncertain. V lost 2 bases and J 10 bases, leaving 8 bases between the germline ends. Germline CDR1 reads MNHEY; CDR2 reads SVGAGI. CDR3 size: 11 residues. The CDR3 sequence is CASSYVGVAFF. The CDR3 bases are TGTGCCAGCAGTTACGTCGGAGTAGCTTTCTTT.

V gene TRBV19 combines with J gene TRBJ1-5, with TRBD1 identical over 8 bases. The length of the CDR3 is 18 residues. Germline lookup yields CDR1 LNHDA and CDR2 SQIVND (reference sequence). The V gene end was trimmed by 5 bases and the J gene end by 5 bases; junction bases not matched to a gene: 17. In DNA, the CDR3 is TGTGCCAGTAGTCCCGGACAGGGTGTTTCGAGTATGGATCAGCCCCAGCATTTT. It codes for CASSPGQGVSSMDQPQHF.

The rearrangement links TRBV9 to TRBJ1-1; D remains unclear. The germline V and J ends were trimmed by 2 bases and 3 bases, with 8 bases remaining between them. This CDR3 spans 13 amino acids. Germline loops: CDR1 SGDLS, CDR2 YYNGEE. The DNA for the CDR3 is TGTGCCAGCAGCGTGGGCAGAGACACTGAAGCTTTCTTT. Encoded protein: CASSVGRDTEAFF.

This chain joins TRBV6-4 and TRBJ2-2; 7 nucleotides agree with TRBD2. This CDR3 has 16 residues. Germline CDR1 is MRHNA and CDR2 is SNTAGT. V was clipped by 6 bases and J by 4 bases; unmatched bases: 11. CDR3 sequence: CASSPAAGRGTGELFF. The CDR3 DNA reads TGTGCCAGCAGCCCGGCAGCGGGGCGGGGCACCGGGGAGCTGTTTTTT.

The chain recombines TRBV7-9 with TRBJ1-1; no definite D call. V lost 5 bases, J lost 4 bases, and 14 bases lay in between. CDR1 and CDR2 from the germline V gene are SEHNR and FQNEAQ (reference sequence). This CDR3 spans 14 amino acids. The DNA of the CDR3 is TGTGCCAGCAGCCGCGTGAGGAGGGTCACTGAAGCTTTCTTT. Its translation: CASSRVRRVTEAFF.

In this sample, this clone turned up a few times. The rearrangement uses TRBV2 and TRBJ1-6; the D gene is possibly TRBD1 (5 bases). Germline V gives CDR1 SNHLY, CDR2 FYNNEI. CDR3 length: 14 residues. V lost 2 bases to trimming and J lost 7 bases, with 9 bases between them. CDR3 protein: CASSEYGGNSPLHF. CDR3 in DNA: TGTGCCAGCAGTGAATACGGGGGGAATTCACCCCTCCACTTT.

V is TRBV6-6 and J is TRBJ1-4; tentative D call: TRBD1 (5 bases). The V and J ends lost 1 base and 5 bases respectively, with 11 bases between them. Germline V lookup: CDR1 MNHNY, CDR2 SVGAGI (reference sequence). The CDR3 runs 15 residues. The CDR3 here is CASSYYRQQNEKLFF. The CDR3 region has the DNA TGTGCCAGCAGTTACTATCGACAGCAAAATGAAAAACTGTTTTTT.

V usage is TRBV2 and J usage is TRBJ1-1; D gene ambiguous. Germline V gene data show CDR1 as SNHLY and CDR2 as FYNNEI. Trimming pared 8 bases from V and 1 base from J, leaving 11 bases between. CDR3 length equals 13 residues. CDR3 sequence (DNA): TGTGCCAGCCTTATGAGAGAGAACACTGAAGCTTTCTTT. It is translated as CASLMRENTEAFF.

This clone was counted a single time. The chain employs TRBV2 and TRBJ1-4, with TRBD1 as a possible D gene (6 bases). The CDR3 runs to 15 residues. Trimming removed 6 bases from V and 4 bases from J, with 15 bases in between. Germline V lookup: CDR1 SNHLY, CDR2 FYNNEI. DNA of the CDR3: TGTGCCAGCAGGCAGCCAGGGGCCCTTAATGAAAAACTGTTTTTT. This encodes CASRQPGALNEKLFF. Complete variable domain (other parts from reference TRBV2 and TRBJ1-4): EPEVTQTPSHQVTQMGQEVILRCVPISNHLYFYWYRQILGQKVEFLVSFYNNEISEKSEIFDDQFSVERPDGSNFTLKIRSTKLEDSAMYFCASRQPGALNEKLFFGSGTQLSVL.

V is TRBV5-4 and J is TRBJ1-6; tentatively, D is TRBD1 (5 bases). This CDR3 comprises 17 residues. V lost 3 bases to trimming and J lost 0 bases, with 13 bases between them. CDR1 and CDR2 (germline): SGHNT, YYREEE (reference sequence). The CDR3 here is CASSSGGASSYNSPLHF. The CDR3 region has the DNA TGTGCCAGCAGCTCCGGAGGGGCGAGCTCCTATAATTCACCCCTCCACTTT.

V is TRBV10-3 and J is TRBJ1-2; TRBD1 agrees at 7 bases. Trimming removed 7 bases from V and 8 bases from J; junction bases left unmatched: 7. The CDR3 runs to 12 residues. Germline V lookup: CDR1 ENHRY, CDR2 SYGVKD. The CDR3: CAIMEGAGGYTF. The CDR3 DNA reads as TGTGCCATCATGGAGGGGGCGGGAGGCTACACCTTC.

This clone was picked up one time. The genes are TRBV7-8 and TRBJ1-5; TRBD1 might be the D (5 bases). V lost 5 bases, J lost 3 bases, and 14 bases lay in between. The CDR3 spans 15 residues. Germline lookup yields CDR1 SGHVS and CDR2 FQNEAQ. The CDR3 here is CASSRGAGNNQPQHF. The CDR3 DNA reads as TGTGCCAGCAGCCGAGGGGCAGGGAACAATCAGCCCCAGCATTTT. Complete variable domain (other parts from reference TRBV7-8 and TRBJ1-5): GAGVSQSPRYKVAKRGQDVALRCDPISGHVSLFWYQQALGQGPEFLTYFQNEAQLDKSGLPSDRFFAERPEGSVSTLKIQRTQQEDSAVYLCASSRGAGNNQPQHFGDGTRLSIL.

The gene calls are TRBV12-5 and TRBJ1-6; perhaps TRBD1 as D (6 bases). Trimming shortened V by 6 bases and J by 6 bases, and 12 bases separated the two germline ends. The CDR3 consists of 14 residues. Germline V gene sequence: CDR1 LGHNT, CDR2 FRNRAP. The CDR3 region has the DNA TGTGCTAGTGGCCCCGAGGGGGTTAATTCACCCCTCCACTTT. This encodes CASGPEGVNSPLHF.

The J gene is TRBJ1-1, the V gene TRBV7-3; D gene uncertain. CDR3 size: 13 residues. The germline V and J ends were trimmed by 5 bases and 3 bases, with 10 bases remaining between them. CDR1 is SGHTA, CDR2 FQGTGA, per germline. The CDR3 DNA reads TGTGCCAGCAGCCTCGGGATACACACTGAAGCTTTCTTT. Amino acids: CASSLGIHTEAFF.

The gene calls are TRBV3-1 (or the pseudogene TRBV3-2) and TRBJ1-1, with no clear D. Germline V gene data show CDR1 as LGHDT and CDR2 as YNNKEL (reference sequence). There are 15 residues in the CDR3. Trimming removed 0 bases from V and 1 base from J, with 9 bases in between. CDR3 DNA sequence: TGTGCCAGCAGCCAAGATCATAGAGGGAACACTGAAGCTTTCTTT. It yields the protein CASSQDHRGNTEAFF.

The chain carries TRBV6-5 and TRBJ1-3; 8 nucleotides align to TRBD1. Trimming took 7 bases from V and 2 from J; bases not matched to a gene: 7. The CDR3 extends over 15 amino acids. Germline values: CDR1 MNHEY, CDR2 SVGAGI. The CDR3 reads CASTIQGEAGNTIYF. The CDR3 DNA follows: TGTGCCAGCACTATACAGGGGGAGGCTGGAAACACCATATATTTT.

In nucleotides, the CDR3 is TGCGCCAGCGAAGTGGGTCAGGGATATGGCTACACCTTC. Encoded protein: CASEVGQGYGYTF. V gene TRBV5-1 combines with J gene TRBJ1-2, with D maybe TRBD1 (5 bases). There are 13 residues in the CDR3. The germline V gene encodes CDR1 SGHRS and CDR2 YFSETQ. Trimming shortened V by 7 bases and J by 5 bases, and 15 bases separated the two germline ends.

This clone was recorded only once. This chain links TRBV2 with TRBJ1-4; 9 nucleotides match TRBD1. The J segment lost 4 bases and the V segment lost 4 bases, leaving 4 bases of the junction unmatched. Germline V gene sequence: CDR1 SNHLY, CDR2 FYNNEI. The CDR3 extends over 15 amino acids. The CDR3 DNA is TGTGCCAGCAGTGTACAGGGGGCGGTTAATGAAAAACTGTTTTTT. Translating it yields CASSVQGAVNEKLFF.

This chain uses TRBV10-1 with TRBJ2-1; 11 bases agree with TRBD2. Trimming removed 8 bases from V and 13 bases from J; junction bases left unmatched: 10. The germline V gene has CDR1 WNHNN and CDR2 SYGVQD (reference sequence). This CDR3 contains 13 residues. The CDR3 region has the DNA TGCGCCAGCTCCCCTCTAGCGGGGGGCCGTCAGTTCTTC. It is translated as CASSPLAGGRQFF.

J is TRBJ1-1 and V is TRBV5-1; 9 bases agree with TRBD1. Trimming cost V 4 bases and J 11 bases; bases outside gene matches: 12. CDR3 length: 14 residues. The germline CDR1 and CDR2 sequences are SGHRS and YFSETQ. Written as DNA, the CDR3 is TGCGCCAGCAGCCCGGACAGGGGCCCGCTGGAGGCTTTCTTT. It is translated as CASSPDRGPLEAFF. Supplemented by reference TRBV5-1 and TRBJ1-1, the full variable domain reads KAGVTQTPRYLIKTRGQQVTLSCSPISGHRSVSWYQQTPGQGLQFLFEYFSETQRNKGNFPGRFSGRQFSNSRSEMNVSTLELGDSALYLCASSPDRGPLEAFFGQGTRLTVV.